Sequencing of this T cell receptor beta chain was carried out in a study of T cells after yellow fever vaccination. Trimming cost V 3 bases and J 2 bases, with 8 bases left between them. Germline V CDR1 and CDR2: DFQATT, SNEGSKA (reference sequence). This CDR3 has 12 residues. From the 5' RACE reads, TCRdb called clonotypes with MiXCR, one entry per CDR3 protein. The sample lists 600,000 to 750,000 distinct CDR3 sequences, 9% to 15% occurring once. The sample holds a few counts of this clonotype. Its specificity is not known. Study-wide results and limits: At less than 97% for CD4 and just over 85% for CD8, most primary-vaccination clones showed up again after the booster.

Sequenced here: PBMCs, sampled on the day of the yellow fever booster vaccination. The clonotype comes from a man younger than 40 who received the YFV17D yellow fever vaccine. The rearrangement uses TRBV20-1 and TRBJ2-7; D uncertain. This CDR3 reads CSASEWPYEQYF. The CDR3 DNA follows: TGCAGTGCTAGCGAGTGGCCCTACGAGCAGTACTTC.